A single sample gave rise to the 11 T cell receptor beta chains below, sequenced in a study of memory CD4+ T cells and cytomegalovirus serostatus. Only in-frame clones appear in the TCRdb table, and some are missing; sequencing was by immunoSEQ multiplex PCR. The data hold around 99,000 clones, with 80% observed a single time. The sort gate was single viable CD3+CD4+CD8-CD45RO+ cells for memory CD4+ T cells. Sample: memory CD4+ T cells from blood. The receptors derive from an adult in good health and CMV-seropositive.

This clone appeared a few times. The CDR3 nucleotides read TGCAGCGTTGTCGACACTGAAGCTTTCTTT. Residues: CSVVDTEAFF. The chain combines TRBV29-1 with TRBJ1-1; no firm D call. The V end lost 4 bases, the J end lost 3 bases, and 3 bases lay between the germline ends. The CDR3 contains 10 residues. Germline CDR1 SQVTM, CDR2 ANQGSEA.

This rearrangement joins TRBV6-5 to TRBJ1-3; unclear D gene. In germline, CDR1 is MNHEY, CDR2 SVGAGI. This CDR3 contains 15 residues. V was shortened by 0 bases and J by 0 bases, with 6 bases between the two germline ends. The CDR3 protein is CASSYSGSSGNTIYF. The DNA for the CDR3 is TGTGCCAGCAGTTACTCCGGTAGCTCTGGAAACACCATATATTTT.

The chain joins TRBV5-1 to TRBJ1-3; D gene uncertain. Germline V gene sequence: CDR1 SGHRS, CDR2 YFSETQ. The CDR3 runs 15 residues. The germline V and J ends were trimmed by 5 bases and 0 bases, with 12 bases remaining between them. The DNA of the CDR3 is TGCGCCAGCAGACAGCTGTCTAGCTCTGGAAACACCATATATTTT. It specifies CASRQLSSSGNTIYF.

The V call is TRBV10-3, the J call TRBJ1-1; possibly TRBD1 for D (6 bases). The CDR3 runs 15 residues. Germline CDR1 is ENHRY and CDR2 is SYGVKD. V lost 11 bases and J lost 5, with 24 bases in between. Written as DNA, the CDR3 is TGTGCCGCCGGGTCAGGGGTCGGGAGAGAAACTGAAGCTTTCTTT. Amino acid sequence: CAAGSGVGRETEAFF.

The chain uses TRBV6-5 and TRBJ2-3; 10 bases match TRBD2. This CDR3 has 15 residues. Germline V gene sequence: CDR1 MNHEY, CDR2 SVGAGI. V lost 5 bases and J lost 1; bases outside the gene matches: 3. The CDR3 sequence: CASSHGTSGTDTQYF. The DNA of the CDR3 is TGTGCCAGCAGTCATGGGACTAGCGGCACAGATACGCAGTATTTT.

The chain combines TRBV30 with TRBJ1-1; 7 bases agree with TRBD1. This CDR3 has 13 residues. After removal of 0 bases from V and 8 bases from J, the junction contained 6 bases not matched to a gene. Germline V CDR1 and CDR2: GTSNPN, SVGIG (reference sequence). DNA for the CDR3: TGTGCCTGGAGTGTACGGGGGGGACAGGAAGCTTTCTTT. It codes for CAWSVRGGQEAFF.

The chain couples TRBV5-1 to TRBJ2-3, with D perhaps TRBD2 (6 bases). V lost 3 bases to trimming and J lost 0 bases, with 11 bases between them. Germline CDR1 SGHRS, CDR2 YFSETQ. The CDR3 consists of 15 residues. The CDR3 is CASSSKSGSTDTQYF. In DNA, the CDR3 is TGCGCCAGCAGCTCTAAAAGCGGGAGCACAGATACGCAGTATTTT. The complete variable domain, with remaining parts taken from reference TRBV5-1 and TRBJ2-3, reads KAGVTQTPRYLIKTRGQQVTLSCSPISGHRSVSWYQQTPGQGLQFLFEYFSETQRNKGNFPGRFSGRQFSNSRSEMNVSTLELGDSALYLCASSSKSGSTDTQYFGPGTRLTVL.

This chain uses TRBV10-3 with TRBJ2-7, with D unresolved. The CDR3 contains 12 residues. The germline V gene encodes CDR1 ENHRY and CDR2 SYGVKD. The V and J ends lost 4 bases and 7 bases respectively, with 11 bases between them. The DNA for the CDR3 is TGTGCCATCAGTGTCGGCTTCGGGGAGCAGTACTTC. It translates to CAISVGFGEQYF.

V usage is TRBV10-3 and J usage is TRBJ1-1, with 7 bases that match TRBD1. Unmatched junction bases numbered 8, after V lost 7 bases and J lost 0 bases. The germline CDR1 and CDR2 sequences are ENHRY and SYGVKD. CDR3 length: 15 residues. The CDR3 DNA is TGTGCCATCAACCAGTGGGGACAGTTGAACACTGAAGCTTTCTTT. It yields the protein CAINQWGQLNTEAFF.

The CDR3 DNA reads as TGTGCCAGCAGTTCTGCTGGGGCCAACGTCCTGACTTTC. Protein: CASSSAGANVLTF. The chain uses TRBV28 and TRBJ2-6, with D uncertain. The CDR3 runs to 13 residues. In germline, CDR1 is MDHEN, CDR2 SYDVKM. Trimming removed 4 bases at V and 2 bases at J, with 3 bases between.

V gene TRBV5-1 combines with J gene TRBJ2-7; 8 nucleotides agree with TRBD1. The CDR3 sequence is 14 residues long. The ends lost 4 bases at V and 5 bases at J; junction bases unmatched: 8. Germline V lookup: CDR1 SGHRS, CDR2 YFSETQ. The CDR3 sequence: CASSAGQVLNEQYF. The CDR3 nucleotides are TGCGCCAGCAGCGCGGGACAGGTCCTTAACGAGCAGTACTTC.